These 3 T cell receptor beta chains share one sample of origin, sequenced in a study of blood T cell repertoires in COVID-19. Profiled with immunoSEQ multiplex PCR; TCRdb holds only in-frame clones, not every one. The sample consists of some 70,000 clones, around 89% of them appearing once. Sequenced material: peripheral blood. The receptors were sampled from a man in his fifties or sixties with acute or convalescent COVID-19.

The CDR3 reads CASSHVGTAGEQYF. The CDR3 nucleotides read TGCGCCAGCAGCCATGTAGGGACCGCGGGGGAGCAGTACTTC. The V gene is TRBV4-1, the J gene TRBJ2-7, with TRBD2 as a possible D gene (6 bases). The CDR3 consists of 14 residues. CDR1 is MGHRA, CDR2 YSYEKL, per germline. V lost 3 bases and J lost 7, with 16 bases in between.

CDR3 coding DNA: TGCGCCAGCAGCTTGGTTAGCGGGAACACCGGGGAGCTGTTTTTT. Translating it yields CASSLVSGNTGELFF. This chain links TRBV5-1 with TRBJ2-2, with D possibly TRBD2 on 6 matching bases. Per germline, CDR1 SGHRS and CDR2 YFSETQ. CDR3 size: 15 residues. Trimming pared 0 bases from V and 1 base from J, leaving 7 bases between.

V gene TRBV19 combines with J gene TRBJ1-5, with TRBD1 identical over 9 bases. This CDR3 is built from 16 residues. In germline, CDR1 is LNHDA, CDR2 SQIVND (reference sequence). V gave up 4 bases and J gave up 5 bases; unmatched junction bases: 9. The CDR3 coding sequence is TGTGCCAGTAGTAATCCCGGGACAGGGATTCATCAGCCCCAGCATTTT. It codes for CASSNPGTGIHQPQHF.